This T cell receptor beta chain was documented in a study of T cell repertoires in cytomegalovirus infection. CDR1 and CDR2 (germline): SGHTA, FQGNSA. Trimming cost V 1 base and J 2 bases; bases outside gene matches: 4. The CDR3 extends over 16 amino acids. TCRdb called the reads again in MiXCR, with one record for every CDR3 protein. The data contain roughly 730,000 distinct CDR3 sequences, roughly 33% of them seen just once; the ten biggest clones take up 15% to 20%. This clonotype was counted many times. The target antigen is unknown. Overall study results and limits: Summed public TCR beta family frequency identified CMV carriers bearing the relevant HLA.

Sequences were derived from cultured PBMCs, sampled from culture after CMV antigen stimulation. This TCR was recovered from a human donor in good health (CMV status not recorded). Some clones in this sample may be carry-over from other donors' samples. The chain uses TRBV7-2 and TRBJ1-2, with 10 bases matching TRBD1. Written as DNA, the CDR3 is TGTGCCAGCAGCTTAGGGGGACAGGGGCGAAACTATGGCTACACCTTC. Its protein is CASSLGGQGRNYGYTF.